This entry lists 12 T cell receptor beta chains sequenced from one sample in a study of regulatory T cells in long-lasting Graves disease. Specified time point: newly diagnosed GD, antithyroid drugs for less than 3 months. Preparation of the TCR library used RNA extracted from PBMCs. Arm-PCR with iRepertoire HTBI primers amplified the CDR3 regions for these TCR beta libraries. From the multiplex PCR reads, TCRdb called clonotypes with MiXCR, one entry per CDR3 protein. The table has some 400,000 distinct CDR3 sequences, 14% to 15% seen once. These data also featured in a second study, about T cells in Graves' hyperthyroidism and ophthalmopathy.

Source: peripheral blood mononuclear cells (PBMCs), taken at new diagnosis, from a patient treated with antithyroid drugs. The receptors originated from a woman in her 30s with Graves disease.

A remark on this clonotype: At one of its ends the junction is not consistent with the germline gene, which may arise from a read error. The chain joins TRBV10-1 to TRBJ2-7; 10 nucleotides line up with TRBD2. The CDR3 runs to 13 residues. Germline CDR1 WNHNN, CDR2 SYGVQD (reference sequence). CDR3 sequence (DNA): TGCGTCAGCAGGGCTAGCGGGAGATCCGAGCAGTACTTC. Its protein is CVSRASGRSEQYF.

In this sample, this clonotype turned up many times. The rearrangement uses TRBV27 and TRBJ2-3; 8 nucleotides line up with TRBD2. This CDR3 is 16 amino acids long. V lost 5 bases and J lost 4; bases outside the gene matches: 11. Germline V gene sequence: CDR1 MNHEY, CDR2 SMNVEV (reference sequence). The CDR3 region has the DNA TGTGCCAGCAGTACAGGGACTAGTCCGGGGGCAGATACGCAGTATTTT. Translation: CASSTGTSPGADTQYF.

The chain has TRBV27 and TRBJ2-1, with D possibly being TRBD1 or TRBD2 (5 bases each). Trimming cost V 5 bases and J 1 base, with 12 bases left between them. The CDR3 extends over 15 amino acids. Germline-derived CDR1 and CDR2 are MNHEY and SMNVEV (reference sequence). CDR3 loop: CASSLTRGSYNEQFF. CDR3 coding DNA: TGTGCCAGCAGTCTCACTAGGGGATCCTACAATGAGCAGTTCTTC.

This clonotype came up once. DNA of the CDR3: TGTGCCAGCAGCCTACCCCATGAGCAGTTCTTC. Translating gives CASSLPHEQFF. The chain carries TRBV5-5 and TRBJ2-1; D gene ambiguous. The germline V and J ends were trimmed by 4 bases and 8 bases, with 7 bases remaining between them. There are 11 residues in the CDR3. CDR1 is SGHKS, CDR2 YYEKEE, per germline (reference sequence).

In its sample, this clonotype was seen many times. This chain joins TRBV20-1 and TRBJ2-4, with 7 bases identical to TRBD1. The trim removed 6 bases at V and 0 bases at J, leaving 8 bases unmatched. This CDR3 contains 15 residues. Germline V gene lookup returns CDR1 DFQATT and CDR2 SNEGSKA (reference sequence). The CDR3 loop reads CSAPQGVLAKNIQYF. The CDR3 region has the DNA TGCAGTGCGCCTCAGGGGGTTCTAGCCAAAAACATTCAGTACTTC.

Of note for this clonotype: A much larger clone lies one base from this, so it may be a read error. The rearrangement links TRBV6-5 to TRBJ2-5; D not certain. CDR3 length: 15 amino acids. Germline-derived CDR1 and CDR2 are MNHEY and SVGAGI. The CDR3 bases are TGTGTCAGCAGTTACTCGAACCAGTTGGGGGAGACCCAGTACTTC. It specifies CVSSYSNQLGETQYF.

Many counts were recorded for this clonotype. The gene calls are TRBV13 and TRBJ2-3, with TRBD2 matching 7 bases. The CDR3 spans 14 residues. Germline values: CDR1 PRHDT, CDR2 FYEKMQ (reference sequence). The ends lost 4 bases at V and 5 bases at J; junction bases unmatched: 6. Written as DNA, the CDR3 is TGTGCCAGCAGCTACGGGAGGACCGGAGATACGCAGTATTTT. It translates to CASSYGRTGDTQYF.

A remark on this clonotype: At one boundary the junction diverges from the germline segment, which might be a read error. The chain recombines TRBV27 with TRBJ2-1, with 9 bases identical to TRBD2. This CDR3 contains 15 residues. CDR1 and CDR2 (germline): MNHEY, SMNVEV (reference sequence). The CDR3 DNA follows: TGTGCCGGCAGTTTAAAAACTAGCGGGCTCCCCGAGCAGTTCTTC. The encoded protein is CAGSLKTSGLPEQFF.

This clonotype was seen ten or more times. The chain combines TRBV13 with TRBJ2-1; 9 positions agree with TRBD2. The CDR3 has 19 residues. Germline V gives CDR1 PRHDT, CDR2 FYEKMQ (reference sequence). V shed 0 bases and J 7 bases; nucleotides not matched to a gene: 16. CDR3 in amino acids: CASSLGRFSGIAGVNEQFF. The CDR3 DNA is TGTGCCAGCAGCTTAGGGAGGTTTAGCGGGATAGCGGGAGTAAATGAGCAGTTCTTC. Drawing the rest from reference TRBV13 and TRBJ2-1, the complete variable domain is AAGVIQSPRHLIKEKRETATLKCYPIPRHDTVYWYQQGPGQDPQFLISFYEKMQSDKGSIPDRFSAQQFSDYHSELNMSSLELGDSALYFCASSLGRFSGIAGVNEQFFGPGTRLTVL.

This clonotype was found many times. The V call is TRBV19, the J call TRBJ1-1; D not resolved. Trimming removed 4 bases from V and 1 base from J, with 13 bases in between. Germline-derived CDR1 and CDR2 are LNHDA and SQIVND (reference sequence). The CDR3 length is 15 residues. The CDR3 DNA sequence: TGTGCCAGTAGTACCCATCAGATTCCGAACACTGAAGCTTTCTTT. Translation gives CASSTHQIPNTEAFF.

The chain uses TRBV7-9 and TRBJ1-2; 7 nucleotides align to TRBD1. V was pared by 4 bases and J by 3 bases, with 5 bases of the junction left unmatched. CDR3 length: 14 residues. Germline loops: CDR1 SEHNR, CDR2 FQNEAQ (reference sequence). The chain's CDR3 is CASSSTGWHYGYTF. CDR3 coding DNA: TGTGCCAGCAGCTCGACAGGGTGGCACTATGGCTACACCTTC.

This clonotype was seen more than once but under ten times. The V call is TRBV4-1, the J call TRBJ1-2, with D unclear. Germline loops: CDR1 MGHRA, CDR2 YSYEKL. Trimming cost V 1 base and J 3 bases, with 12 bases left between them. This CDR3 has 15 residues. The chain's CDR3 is CASSQGPGSDYGYTF. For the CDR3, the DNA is TGCGCCAGCAGCCAAGGGCCGGGTAGTGACTATGGCTACACCTTC.